Listed here is a single T cell receptor beta chain. These data are taken from a study of T cell changes during pregnancy in multiple sclerosis. TCRdb's table, derived via immunoSEQ multiplex PCR, lists solely in-frame clones and lacks some. This sample yields over 100,000 clones, of which 80% to 95% are seen a single time; about 1.5% belongs to the top ten. CDR1 is SGDLS, CDR2 YYNGEE, per germline. The V segment lost 4 bases and the J segment 6 bases; nucleotides outside the gene matches: 11. The CDR3 sequence is 17 residues long. The V call is TRBV9, the J call TRBJ2-1; TRBD2 agrees at 12 bases. The input for sequencing was peripheral blood, taken in the third trimester of pregnancy. This clonotype originated in a female donor with multiple sclerosis, enrolled in a pregnancy study. CDR3 protein: CASSSRGLAGGTNEQFF. CDR3 in DNA: TGTGCCAGCAGCTCCAGGGGGCTAGCGGGGGGGACCAATGAGCAGTTCTTC.